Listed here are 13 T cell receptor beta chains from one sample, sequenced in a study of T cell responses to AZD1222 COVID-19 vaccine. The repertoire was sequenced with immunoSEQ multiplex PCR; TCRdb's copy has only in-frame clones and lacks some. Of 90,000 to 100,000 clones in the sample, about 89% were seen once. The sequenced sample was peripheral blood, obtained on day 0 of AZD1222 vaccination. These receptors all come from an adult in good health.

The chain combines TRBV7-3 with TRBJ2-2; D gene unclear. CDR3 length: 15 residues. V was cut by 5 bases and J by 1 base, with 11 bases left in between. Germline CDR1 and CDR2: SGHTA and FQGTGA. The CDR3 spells CASSPRLGNTGELFF. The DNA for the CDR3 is TGTGCCAGCAGCCCGCGTTTGGGGAACACCGGGGAGCTGTTTTTT.

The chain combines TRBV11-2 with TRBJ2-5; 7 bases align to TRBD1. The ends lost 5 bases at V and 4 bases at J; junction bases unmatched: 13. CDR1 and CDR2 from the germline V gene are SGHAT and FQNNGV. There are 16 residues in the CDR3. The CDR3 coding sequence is TGTGCCAGCAGCCCCGGCCACAGGGGCGCGGGAGAGACCCAGTACTTC. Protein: CASSPGHRGAGETQYF.

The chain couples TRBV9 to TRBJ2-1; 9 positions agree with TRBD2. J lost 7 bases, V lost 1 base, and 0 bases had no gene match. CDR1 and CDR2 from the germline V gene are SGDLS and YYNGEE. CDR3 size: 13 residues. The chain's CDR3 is CASSVLAGNEQFF. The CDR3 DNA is TGTGCCAGCAGCGTACTAGCGGGAAATGAGCAGTTCTTC.

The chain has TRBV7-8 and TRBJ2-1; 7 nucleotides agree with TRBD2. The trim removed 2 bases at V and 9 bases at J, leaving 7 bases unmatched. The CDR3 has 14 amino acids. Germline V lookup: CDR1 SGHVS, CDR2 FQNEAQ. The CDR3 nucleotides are TGTGCCAGCAGCTTACGGCTGAGCGGGGTTGAGCAGTTCTTC. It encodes CASSLRLSGVEQFF. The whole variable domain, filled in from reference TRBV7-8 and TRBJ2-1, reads GAGVSQSPRYKVAKRGQDVALRCDPISGHVSLFWYQQALGQGPEFLTYFQNEAQLDKSGLPSDRFFAERPEGSVSTLKIQRTQQEDSAVYLCASSLRLSGVEQFFGPGTRLTVL.

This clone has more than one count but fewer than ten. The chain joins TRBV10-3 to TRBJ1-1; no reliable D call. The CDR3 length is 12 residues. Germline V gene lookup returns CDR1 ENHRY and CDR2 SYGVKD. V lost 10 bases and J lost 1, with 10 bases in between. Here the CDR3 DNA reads TGTGCCACCAAAGACAAGAACACTGAAGCTTTCTTT. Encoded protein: CATKDKNTEAFF.

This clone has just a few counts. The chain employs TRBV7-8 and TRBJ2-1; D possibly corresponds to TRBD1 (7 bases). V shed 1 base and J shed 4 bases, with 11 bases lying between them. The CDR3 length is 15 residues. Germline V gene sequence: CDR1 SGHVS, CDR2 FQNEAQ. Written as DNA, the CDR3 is TGTGCCAGCAGCTTAGGTCAGGGGGGTTACAATGAGCAGTTCTTC. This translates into CASSLGQGGYNEQFF.

The CDR3 protein is CASSLPDEGTQYF. CDR3 DNA sequence: TGTGCCAGCAGCCTTCCGGACGAGGGGACCCAGTACTTC. The chain carries TRBV5-4 and TRBJ2-5, with D possibly being TRBD2 (5 bases). Germline loops: CDR1 SGHNT, CDR2 YYREEE (reference sequence). The CDR3 is made up of 13 amino acids. With 4 bases removed from V and 7 bases from J, the gap between germline ends came to 14 bases.

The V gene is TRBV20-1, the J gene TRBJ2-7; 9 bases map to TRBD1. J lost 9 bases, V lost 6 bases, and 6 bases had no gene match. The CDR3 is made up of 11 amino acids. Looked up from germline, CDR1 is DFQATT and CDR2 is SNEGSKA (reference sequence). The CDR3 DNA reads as TGCAGTGCCAGGGACAGGGATCGGCAGTACTTC. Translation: CSARDRDRQYF.

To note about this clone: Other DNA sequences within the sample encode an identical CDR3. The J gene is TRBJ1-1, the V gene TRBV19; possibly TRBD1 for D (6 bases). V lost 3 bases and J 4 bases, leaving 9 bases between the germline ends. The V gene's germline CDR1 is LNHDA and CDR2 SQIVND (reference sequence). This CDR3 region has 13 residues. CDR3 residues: CASSIRGGTEAFF. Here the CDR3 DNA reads TGTGCCAGTAGTATCAGGGGTGGCACTGAAGCTTTCTTT. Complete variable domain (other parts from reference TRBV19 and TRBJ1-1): DGGITQSPKYLFRKEGQNVTLSCEQNLNHDAMYWYRQDPGQGLRLIYYSQIVNDFQKGDIAEGYSVSREKKESFPLTVTSAQKNPTAFYLCASSIRGGTEAFFGQGTRLTVV.

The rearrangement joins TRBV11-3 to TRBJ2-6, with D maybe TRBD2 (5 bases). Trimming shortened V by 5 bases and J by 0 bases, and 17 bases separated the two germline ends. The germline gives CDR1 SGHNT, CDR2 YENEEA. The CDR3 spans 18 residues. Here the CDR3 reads CASSPSGGLASGANVLTF. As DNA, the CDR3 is TGTGCCAGCAGCCCGAGCGGTGGGTTAGCCTCTGGGGCCAACGTCCTGACTTTC.

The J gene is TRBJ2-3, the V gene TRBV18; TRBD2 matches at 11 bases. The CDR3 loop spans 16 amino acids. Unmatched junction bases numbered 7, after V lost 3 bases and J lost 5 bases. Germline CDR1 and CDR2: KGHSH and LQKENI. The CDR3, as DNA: TGTGCCAGCTCACCCAGTAGCGGGAGGGCCGAAGATACGCAGTATTTT. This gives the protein CASSPSSGRAEDTQYF. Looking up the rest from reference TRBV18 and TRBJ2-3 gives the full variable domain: NAGVMQNPRHLVRRRGQEARLRCSPMKGHSHVYWYRQLPEEGLKFMVYLQKENIIDESGMPKERFSAEFPKEGPSILRIQQVVRGDSAAYFCASSPSSGRAEDTQYFGPGTRLTVL.

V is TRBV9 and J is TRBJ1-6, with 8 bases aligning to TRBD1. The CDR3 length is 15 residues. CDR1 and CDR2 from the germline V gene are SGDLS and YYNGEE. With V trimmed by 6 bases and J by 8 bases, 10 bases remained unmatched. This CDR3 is CASNGGDRGDSPLHF. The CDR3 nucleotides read TGTGCCAGCAACGGGGGAGACAGGGGTGATTCACCCCTCCACTTT.

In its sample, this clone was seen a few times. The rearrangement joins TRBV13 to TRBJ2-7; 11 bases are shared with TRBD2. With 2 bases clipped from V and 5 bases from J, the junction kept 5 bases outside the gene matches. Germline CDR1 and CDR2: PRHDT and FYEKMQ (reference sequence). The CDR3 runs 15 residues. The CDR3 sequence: CASSLSLAGVNEQYF. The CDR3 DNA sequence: TGTGCCAGCAGCTTATCACTAGCGGGAGTCAACGAGCAGTACTTC.